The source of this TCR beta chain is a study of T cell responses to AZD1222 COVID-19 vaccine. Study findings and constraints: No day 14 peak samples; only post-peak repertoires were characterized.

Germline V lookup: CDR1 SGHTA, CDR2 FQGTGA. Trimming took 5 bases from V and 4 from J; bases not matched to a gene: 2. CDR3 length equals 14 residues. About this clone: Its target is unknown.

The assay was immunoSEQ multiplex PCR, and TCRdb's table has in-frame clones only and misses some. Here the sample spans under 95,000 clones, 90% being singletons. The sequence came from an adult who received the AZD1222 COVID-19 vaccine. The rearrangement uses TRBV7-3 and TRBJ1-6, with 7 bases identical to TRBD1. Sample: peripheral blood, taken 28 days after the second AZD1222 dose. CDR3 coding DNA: TGTGCCAGCAGCCAGGGACAGTATAATTCACCCCTCCACTTT. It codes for CASSQGQYNSPLHF.